What follows is one T cell receptor beta chain and its context. Its antigen is unknown. This specimen belongs to a study of OX40 agonist ivuxolimab in advanced cancers. TCRdb keeps only in-frame clones here, not all; method: immunoSEQ multiplex PCR. The sample lists approximately 58,000 clones, about 83% seen once, with more than 2.5% in the top ten. The CDR3 sequence is 14 residues long. V shed 11 bases and J 6 bases; nucleotides not matched to a gene: 9. Germline values: CDR1 LNHDA, CDR2 SQIVND (reference sequence). It was autoimmune disease history or systemic immunosuppression that excluded patients. Whole-study findings and limits: Clones of CD4+ and CD8+ blood T cells grew by week 6 at doses of 0.1 to 3.0 mg/kg.

This TCR came from an adult with an advanced solid tumor such as melanoma, head and neck, liver or kidney cancer. Specimen: CD4+ or CD8+ T cells sorted from blood, collected in a trial of the OX40 agonist ivuxolimab. The V call is TRBV19, the J call TRBJ1-5; 11 positions match TRBD1. CDR3 residues: CAGSGTGGGQPQHF. The CDR3 DNA reads TGTGCCGGATCCGGGACAGGGGGAGGTCAGCCCCAGCATTTT.